A single sample is the source of the 20 T cell receptor beta chains below, sequenced in a study of blood T cell repertoires in COVID-19. Repertoires were generated with immunoSEQ multiplex PCR, while TCRdb's copy carries only in-frame clones and drops some. The data show 160,000 or so clones, about 85% seen once. The sequenced material came from PBMCs or T cells enriched from blood (not recorded which). The receptor source for this set is a middle-aged woman with acute COVID-19.

This CDR3 reads CASSTRGGRKSEQFF. In DNA, the CDR3 is TGTGCCAGTAGTACCCGCGGCGGGCGAAAGAGTGAGCAGTTCTTC. The chain employs TRBV19 and TRBJ2-1; possible D gene TRBD2, 5 bases. Germline loops: CDR1 LNHDA, CDR2 SQIVND (reference sequence). The germline V and J ends were trimmed by 4 bases and 9 bases, with 19 bases remaining between them. The CDR3 loop spans 15 amino acids.

In its sample, this clone was seen a few times. The rearrangement links TRBV4-2 to TRBJ2-3, with a tentative D call TRBD2 (6 bases). Germline CDR1 LGHNA, CDR2 YNFKEQ. V shed 0 bases and J shed 11 bases, with 21 bases lying between them. This CDR3 is 16 amino acids long. As DNA, the CDR3 is TGTGCCAGCAGCCAAGAGGACGGGGCTGGGAGGAATATGCAGTATTTT. Its protein product is CASSQEDGAGRNMQYF.

V gene TRBV30 combines with J gene TRBJ2-3; D uncertain. Trimming removed 5 bases at V and 4 bases at J, with 13 bases between. CDR3 size: 13 residues. CDR1 is GTSNPN and CDR2 is SVGIG in the germline V gene (reference sequence). Here the CDR3 DNA reads TGTGCCTGGGAGAGCTCTACCTCAGATACGCAGTATTTT. This translates into CAWESSTSDTQYF.

V usage is TRBV6-5 and J usage is TRBJ1-6; 7 bases line up with TRBD1. The CDR3 totals 15 residues. Germline loops: CDR1 MNHEY, CDR2 SVGAGI. V lost 1 base and J lost 9; bases outside the gene matches: 6. CDR3: CASSYYQGVGSPLHF. CDR3 bases: TGTGCCAGCAGTTACTATCAGGGGGTAGGTTCACCCCTCCACTTT.

The CDR3 DNA reads as TGTGCCAGCAGCAAGGACAGCGCAATGCCCCAGCATTTT. Protein product: CASSKDSAMPQHF. This rearrangement joins TRBV7-9 to TRBJ1-5; tentatively, D is TRBD1 (6 bases). This CDR3 contains 13 residues. Trimming pared 5 bases from V and 9 bases from J, leaving 14 bases between. The germline V gene has CDR1 SEHNR and CDR2 FQNEAQ (reference sequence).

The chain employs TRBV6-5 and TRBJ2-1; D is unresolved. Germline CDR1 reads MNHEY; CDR2 reads SVGAGI. There are 14 residues in the CDR3. V lost 3 bases and J lost 7, with 13 bases in between. CDR3 nucleotides: TGTGCCAGCAGTTATGACGGAGTTAGAAATGAGCAGTTCTTC. It yields the protein CASSYDGVRNEQFF.

The chain recombines TRBV5-4 with TRBJ2-7, with 10 nucleotides matching TRBD2. V lost 4 bases and J lost 5; bases outside the gene matches: 6. The germline V gene has CDR1 SGHNT and CDR2 YYREEE (reference sequence). The length of the CDR3 is 14 residues. The CDR3: CASSPASGSHEQYF. As DNA, the CDR3 is TGTGCCAGCAGCCCCGCTAGCGGGAGTCACGAGCAGTACTTC. The whole variable domain, remainder taken from reference TRBV5-4 and TRBJ2-7, is ETGVTQSPTHLIKTRGQQVTLRCSSQSGHNTVSWYQQALGQGPQFIFQYYREEENGRGNFPPRFSGLQFPNYSSELNVNALELDDSALYLCASSPASGSHEQYFGPGTRLTVT.

This sequence joins TRBV3-1 (or the pseudogene TRBV3-2) and TRBJ2-6; TRBD2 is a possible D gene (5 bases). Per the germline V gene, CDR1 is LGHDT and CDR2 is YNNKEL (reference sequence). This CDR3 has 18 amino acids. V lost 0 bases and J 2 bases, leaving 14 bases between the germline ends. This CDR3 is CASSQDRAVGTGANVLTF. The DNA of the CDR3 is TGTGCCAGCAGCCAAGATAGGGCGGTCGGGACTGGGGCCAACGTCCTGACTTTC.

This clone has a handful of counts. This chain joins TRBV6-5 and TRBJ2-7; no reliable D call. The CDR3 is 13 residues long. Per the germline V gene, CDR1 is MNHEY and CDR2 is SVGAGI. V lost 2 bases and J lost 2, with 7 bases in between. CDR3 region: CASSYGQPYEQYF. The CDR3 DNA reads TGTGCCAGCAGTTACGGGCAGCCCTACGAGCAGTACTTC.

The rearrangement joins TRBV2 to TRBJ2-5; TRBD1 aligns across 11 bases. The CDR3 loop spans 14 amino acids. V trimming: 4 bases; J trimming: 5 bases; junction bases outside the gene matches: 3. Germline V gene sequence: CDR1 SNHLY, CDR2 FYNNEI. CDR3 sequence: CASSGGQGVETQYF. CDR3 sequence (DNA): TGTGCCAGCAGTGGGGGACAGGGGGTGGAGACCCAGTACTTC.

The V and J genes are TRBV5-1 and TRBJ1-3; 11 nucleotides agree with TRBD1. Germline V CDR1 and CDR2: SGHRS, YFSETQ. The trim removed 4 bases at V and 2 bases at J, leaving 2 bases unmatched. This CDR3 comprises 15 residues. CDR3 bases: TGCGCCAGCAGCCCGGGACAGGGGGCTGGAAACACCATATATTTT. It is translated as CASSPGQGAGNTIYF.

The chain combines TRBV11-3 with TRBJ2-1; TRBD2 aligns across 7 bases. Germline loops: CDR1 SGHNT, CDR2 YENEEA. The CDR3 has 15 amino acids. Losses at the gene ends were 1 base for V and 4 bases for J; bases not matched to a gene: 4. The CDR3 DNA sequence: TGTGCCAGCAGCTTAGGAGCGGGACTTTACAATGAGCAGTTCTTC. Residues: CASSLGAGLYNEQFF.

The chain carries TRBV27 and TRBJ2-5; 7 bases map to TRBD1. V lost 11 bases, J lost 1 base, and 25 bases stayed unmatched. The CDR3 is made up of 19 amino acids. The V gene's germline CDR1 is MNHEY and CDR2 SMNVEV (reference sequence). The CDR3 protein is CASSKIAVGTVTSQETQYF. The CDR3 coding sequence is TGTGCCTCTTCAAAGATCGCGGTTGGGACAGTAACGTCCCAAGAGACCCAGTACTTC.

This clone was counted only a few times. The V call is TRBV19, the J call TRBJ2-7, with 9 bases aligning to TRBD1. The V gene's germline CDR1 is LNHDA and CDR2 SQIVND (reference sequence). CDR3 length: 14 residues. Germline trimming cut 2 bases from V and 6 bases from J; bases unmatched to any gene: 5. CDR3 coding DNA: TGTGCCAGTAGTATAACCCGGACAGGGGTCGAGCAGTACTTC. The encoded protein is CASSITRTGVEQYF.

V usage is TRBV30 and J usage is TRBJ1-1; D gene unclear. Germline V lookup: CDR1 GTSNPN, CDR2 SVGIG (reference sequence). V was trimmed by 5 bases and J by 2 bases, leaving 12 bases between them. The CDR3 sequence is 13 residues long. The CDR3 nucleotides are TGTGCCTGGCGTCGACGGGAAAACACTGAAGCTTTCTTT. Translated, it gives CAWRRRENTEAFF.

This chain connects TRBV27 to TRBJ2-3; D call uncertain. Germline V lookup: CDR1 MNHEY, CDR2 SMNVEV (reference sequence). The CDR3 runs 15 residues. V lost 5 bases to trimming and J lost 0 bases, with 12 bases between them. This CDR3 reads CASSQVPGSTDTQYF. In DNA form, the CDR3 reads TGTGCCAGCAGTCAGGTGCCCGGTAGCACAGATACGCAGTATTTT.

This rearrangement joins TRBV19 to TRBJ1-1; TRBD1 agrees at 12 bases. Germline CDR1 reads LNHDA; CDR2 reads SQIVND (reference sequence). V lost 4 bases, J lost 3 bases, and 15 bases stayed unmatched. The length of the CDR3 is 19 residues. The CDR3 sequence is CASSTNNAGTGGLYTEAFF. The CDR3 coding sequence is TGTGCCAGTAGTACTAACAATGCCGGGACAGGGGGCCTGTACACTGAAGCTTTCTTT.

This chain joins TRBV7-3 and TRBJ2-1, with TRBD2 matching over 7 bases. Germline loops: CDR1 SGHTA, CDR2 FQGTGA. CDR3 length: 14 amino acids. V was pared by 4 bases and J by 10 bases, with 10 bases of the junction left unmatched. This chain's CDR3 is CASSSGLPSGEQFF. In DNA, the CDR3 is TGTGCCAGCAGCTCGGGACTACCCTCGGGCGAGCAGTTCTTC. The variable domain in full, with the rest retrieved from reference TRBV7-3 and TRBJ2-1, is GAGVSQTPSNKVTEKGKYVELRCDPISGHTALYWYRQSLGQGPEFLIYFQGTGAADDSGLPNDRFFAVRPEGSVSTLKIQRTERGDSAVYLCASSSGLPSGEQFFGPGTRLTVL.

CDR3 nucleotides: TGTGCCAGCAGCCAAGATCACGGGGGGAACACTGAAGCTTTCTTT. Translation gives CASSQDHGGNTEAFF. V usage is TRBV4-2 and J usage is TRBJ1-1; TRBD1 is a possible D gene (5 bases). V lost 0 bases, J lost 1 base, and 9 bases lay in between. Germline-derived CDR1 and CDR2 are LGHNA and YNFKEQ. The length of the CDR3 is 15 residues.

CDR3 amino acids: CASSVGSGNTPGELFF. The CDR3 DNA reads as TGCGCCAGCAGCGTAGGTAGCGGGAACACTCCCGGGGAGCTGTTTTTT. V gene TRBV5-1 combines with J gene TRBJ2-2, with 8 bases lining up with TRBD2. Trimming at V came to 4 bases and at J to 6 bases, leaving 11 bases not matched to a gene. Germline V gives CDR1 SGHRS, CDR2 YFSETQ. There are 16 residues in the CDR3. The full variable domain, with the rest looked up from reference TRBV5-1 and TRBJ2-2, is KAGVTQTPRYLIKTRGQQVTLSCSPISGHRSVSWYQQTPGQGLQFLFEYFSETQRNKGNFPGRFSGRQFSNSRSEMNVSTLELGDSALYLCASSVGSGNTPGELFFGEGSRLTVL.